Included here is one T cell receptor (beta chain) sequence, with context. Its antigen is unidentified. V lost 2 bases, J lost 5 bases, and 0 bases lay in between. The CDR3 has 11 amino acids. Looked up from germline, CDR1 is SEHNR and CDR2 is FQNEAQ (reference sequence). This record belongs to a study of T cell responses to AZD1222 COVID-19 vaccine. Profiled with immunoSEQ multiplex PCR; TCRdb holds only in-frame clones, not every one. The repertoire holds 150,000 to 200,000 clones, around 92% seen once, with 7% to 9.5% in the top ten. Points from the study as a whole: Nearly half of the spike-specific TCRs reportedly recognize variant regions that carry no mutations. Regions 160-218 and 743-854 dominated among vaccine-associated CD4 TCRs spanning spike.

The sample was peripheral blood, taken on day 0 of AZD1222 vaccination. The J gene is TRBJ1-4, the V gene TRBV7-9; D uncertain. The TCR comes from an adult in good health. CDR3 in amino acids: CASSLNEKLFF. The CDR3 bases are TGTGCCAGCAGCTTAAATGAAAAACTGTTTTTT.